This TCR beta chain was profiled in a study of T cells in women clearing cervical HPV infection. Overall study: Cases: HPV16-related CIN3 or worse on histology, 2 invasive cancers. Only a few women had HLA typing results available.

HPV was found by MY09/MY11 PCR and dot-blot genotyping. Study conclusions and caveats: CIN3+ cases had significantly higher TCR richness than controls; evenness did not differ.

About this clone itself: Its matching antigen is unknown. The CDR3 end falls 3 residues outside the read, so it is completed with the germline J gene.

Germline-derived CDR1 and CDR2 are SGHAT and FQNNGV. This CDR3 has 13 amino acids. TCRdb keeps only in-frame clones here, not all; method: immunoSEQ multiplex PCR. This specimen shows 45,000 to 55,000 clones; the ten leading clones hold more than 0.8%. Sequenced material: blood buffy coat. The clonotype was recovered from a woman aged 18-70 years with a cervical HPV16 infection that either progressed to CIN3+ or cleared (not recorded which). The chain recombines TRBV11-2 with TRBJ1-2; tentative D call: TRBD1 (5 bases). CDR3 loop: CASSLRGLYDYTF. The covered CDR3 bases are TGTGCCAGCAGCTTACGGGGGTTATACGAC.